This section outlines one T cell receptor (beta chain) sequence together with its context. The data belong to a study of T cell responses to AZD1222 COVID-19 vaccine. Data came from immunoSEQ multiplex PCR; TCRdb stores just in-frame clones and leaves some out. The repertoire has 85,000 or so clones, about 90% of them found once; the top ten carry around 6%. This clonotype was sampled from an adult in good health. The specimen was peripheral blood, collected on day 0 of AZD1222 vaccination.

The CDR3 region has the DNA TGTGCCAGCAGCGACAGGGGGGTTTACTCTGGAAACACCATATATTTT. Amino acids: CASSDRGVYSGNTIYF. V is TRBV9 and J is TRBJ1-3; 8 bases are shared with TRBD1. Germline V gives CDR1 SGDLS, CDR2 YYNGEE. CDR3 size: 16 residues. V lost 3 bases and J lost 0; bases outside the gene matches: 5.